This entry lists 12 T cell receptor beta chains sequenced from one sample in a study of T cell repertoires in cytomegalovirus infection (dated by TCRdb to about 2019). What these receptors recognize is not known. The treatment or condition label on this specimen signifies: in vitro stimulation with specific CMV peptide epitopes to enrich CMV-specific T cells. Sequencing used an Illumina HiSeq 1500. TCRdb reanalyzed the raw reads on its own, using fastp at Q25 for trimming and MiXCR for clone calling, and kept in-frame beta chains. Rows are combined by CDR3 protein, so each entry shows the most common genes and DNA. The sample includes under 450,000 distinct CDR3 sequences, with approximately 30% observed a single time. The ten biggest clones cover 13% of the sample. The source was cultured PBMCs, collected from culture after CMV antigen stimulation. The receptor set was obtained from a human donor in good health (CMV status not recorded). Some clones in this sample may be carry-over from other donors' samples.

This clonotype has a count of ten or more. The chain combines TRBV7-2 with TRBJ2-1; 10 bases align to TRBD2. V lost 1 base and J lost 7; bases outside the gene matches: 7. CDR3 length: 16 amino acids. Per the germline V gene, CDR1 is SGHTA and CDR2 is FQGNSA. The CDR3 here is CASSLELAGIRNEQFF. DNA of the CDR3: TGTGCCAGCAGCTTAGAACTAGCGGGGATTAGGAATGAGCAGTTCTTC.

V and J are TRBV7-8 and TRBJ2-2, with TRBD2 matching 9 bases. In germline, CDR1 is SGHVS, CDR2 FQNEAQ. J lost 4 bases, V lost 5 bases, and 8 bases had no gene match. The length of the CDR3 is 16 residues. Here the CDR3 reads CASSLLTSGFTGELFF. Written as DNA, the CDR3 is TGTGCCAGCAGCCTTCTGACTAGCGGCTTCACCGGGGAGCTGTTTTTT.

In this sample, this clonotype turned up a few times. The chain uses TRBV6-1 and TRBJ1-1; a weak D match, TRBD1 (5 bases). Trimming removed 10 bases from V and 3 bases from J, with 15 bases in between. This CDR3 is built from 13 residues. Germline-derived CDR1 and CDR2 are MNHNS and SASEGT. The CDR3 loop is CATITRGYTEAFF. The CDR3 DNA sequence: TGTGCCACCATTACACGGGGGTACACTGAAGCTTTCTTT.

V and J are TRBV7-2 and TRBJ2-2, with TRBD2 matching over 7 bases. The CDR3 contains 16 residues. The germline V gene has CDR1 SGHTA and CDR2 FQGNSA. J gave up 3 bases and V 0 bases, and 4 bases lay outside the gene matches. The CDR3 is CASSLAVSGHTGELFF. In DNA form, the CDR3 reads TGTGCCAGCAGCTTAGCGGTTAGCGGGCACACCGGGGAGCTGTTTTTT.

This clonotype was seen a single time. The V gene is TRBV28, the J gene TRBJ1-6; D is perhaps TRBD1 (5 bases). V shed 4 bases and J shed 7 bases, with 11 bases lying between them. Per the germline V gene, CDR1 is MDHEN and CDR2 is SYDVKM. This CDR3 comprises 14 residues. CDR3 in DNA: TGTGCCAGCAGTTCGGACATACCGAATTCACCCCTCCACTTT. This translates into CASSSDIPNSPLHF.

This clonotype is a singleton in its sample. The CDR3 spells CSVFGTYTDTQYF. CDR3 bases: TGCAGCGTCTTCGGGACCTACACAGATACGCAGTATTTT. This chain uses TRBV29-1 with TRBJ2-3; D is possibly TRBD1 or TRBD2 (5 bases each). Deletions cut 6 bases from V and 2 bases from J, with 12 bases between. CDR3 length: 13 residues. Germline CDR1 is SQVTM and CDR2 is ANQGSEA.

The table lists this clonotype with many counts. The rearrangement joins TRBV7-6 to TRBJ2-6, with a weak D call TRBD2 (5 bases). Trimming took 1 base from V and 0 from J, leaving 7 bases between them. Germline CDR1 is SGHVS and CDR2 is FNYEAQ. CDR3 length: 16 amino acids. The DNA of the CDR3 is TGTGCCAGCAGCTTAGGGAGGTTCTCTGGGGCCAACGTCCTGACTTTC. It is translated as CASSLGRFSGANVLTF.

There are many counts of this clonotype. This chain connects TRBV7-2 to TRBJ1-2, with 12 bases that match TRBD1. CDR3 size: 14 residues. From germline, CDR1 is SGHTA and CDR2 FQGNSA. With V trimmed by 6 bases and J by 8 bases, 7 bases remained unmatched. As DNA, the CDR3 is TGTGCCAGCAGACAGGGACAGGGGGCGCGGGGCTACACCTTC. Translating it yields CASRQGQGARGYTF.

The chain is built from TRBV5-1 and TRBJ2-3; D may be TRBD1 (6 bases). The CDR3 consists of 14 residues. Germline V gives CDR1 SGHRS, CDR2 YFSETQ. V lost 6 bases and J 0 bases, leaving 11 bases between the germline ends. The CDR3 DNA follows: TGCGCCAGCAACCAGGGACAAAGCACAGATACGCAGTATTTT. Protein product: CASNQGQSTDTQYF.

V is TRBV6-2 or TRBV6-3 and J is TRBJ2-1, with unresolved D. CDR3 length equals 14 residues. Trimming took off 4 bases at V and 4 bases at J, with 11 bases between the two ends. The germline V gene has CDR1 MNHEY and CDR2 SVGEGT. CDR3 coding DNA: TGTGCCAGCAGTTCTTACAGAACTTACAATGAGCAGTTCTTC. Residues: CASSSYRTYNEQFF.

This clonotype showed up just a few times. The chain links TRBV7-2 to TRBJ2-1; 8 bases map to TRBD2. V lost 2 bases, J lost 4 bases, and 4 bases stayed unmatched. The CDR3 is made up of 15 amino acids. Germline loops: CDR1 SGHTA, CDR2 FQGNSA. The CDR3 reads CASSLTGGGYNEQFF. CDR3 in DNA: TGTGCCAGCAGCTTAACGGGGGGGGGTTACAATGAGCAGTTCTTC.

This clonotype has just a few counts. V gene TRBV27 combines with J gene TRBJ1-1; unclear D gene. V was trimmed by 4 bases and J by 1 base, leaving 13 bases between them. This CDR3 spans 15 amino acids. From germline, CDR1 is MNHEY and CDR2 SMNVEV (reference sequence). The CDR3 protein is CASSYGPFRNTEAFF. The CDR3 DNA follows: TGTGCCAGCAGTTACGGACCTTTTCGGAACACTGAAGCTTTCTTT.